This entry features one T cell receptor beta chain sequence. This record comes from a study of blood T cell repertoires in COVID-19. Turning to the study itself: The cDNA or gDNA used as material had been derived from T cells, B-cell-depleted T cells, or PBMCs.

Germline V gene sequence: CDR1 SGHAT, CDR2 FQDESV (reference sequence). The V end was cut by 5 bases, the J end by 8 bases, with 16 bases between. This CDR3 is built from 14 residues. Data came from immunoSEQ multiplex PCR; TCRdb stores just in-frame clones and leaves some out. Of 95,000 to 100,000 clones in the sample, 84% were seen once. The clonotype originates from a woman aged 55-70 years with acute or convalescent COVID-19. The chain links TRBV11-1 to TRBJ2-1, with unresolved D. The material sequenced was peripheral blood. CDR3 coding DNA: TGTGCCAGCAGCCCGACACGGTTGGGCGATGAGCAGTTCTTC. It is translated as CASSPTRLGDEQFF.